Each of the 14 T cell receptor beta chains below was sequenced from the same sample in a study of blood T cell repertoires in COVID-19. Produced via immunoSEQ multiplex PCR; TCRdb's table is partial and in-frame only. This sample has around 380,000 clones, with around 84% found just once. Sequencing was performed on peripheral blood. All receptors come from a human donor with acute or convalescent COVID-19. The donor label of this sample is uncertain.

The V and J genes are TRBV19 and TRBJ2-5, with 7 bases identical to TRBD1. CDR3 length: 16 amino acids. V dropped 5 bases and J dropped 4; count of bases not matched to a gene: 13. Germline V lookup: CDR1 LNHDA, CDR2 SQIVND (reference sequence). The chain's CDR3 is CASSARTGSLRETQYF. The CDR3 nucleotides read TGTGCCAGTAGTGCTCGGACAGGATCACTTCGAGAGACCCAGTACTTC.

This clone was seen once. The chain joins TRBV7-2 to TRBJ1-5; D ambiguous. CDR3 length: 15 amino acids. Germline CDR1 is SGHTA and CDR2 is FQGNSA. V was cut by 0 bases and J by 4 bases, with 10 bases left in between. The CDR3 loop is CASSLAGGPNQPQHF. CDR3 nucleotides: TGTGCCAGCAGCTTAGCAGGCGGGCCGAATCAGCCCCAGCATTTT.

The rearrangement links TRBV7-9 to TRBJ2-5; tentatively, D is TRBD1 (6 bases). The CDR3 extends over 14 amino acids. Deletions cut 5 bases from V and 7 bases from J, with 17 bases between. Germline loops: CDR1 SEHNR, CDR2 FQNEAQ (reference sequence). CDR3 in amino acids: CASSPPSQGGTQYF. DNA of the CDR3: TGTGCCAGCAGCCCCCCGTCCCAAGGGGGGACCCAGTACTTC.

This clone was counted a few times. The rearrangement joins TRBV5-4 to TRBJ1-3; D may be TRBD1 (5 bases). The CDR3 loop spans 14 amino acids. The V gene lost 5 bases and the J gene lost 0 bases, with 9 bases spanning the gap. Germline V gene lookup returns CDR1 SGHNT and CDR2 YYREEE (reference sequence). CDR3 amino acids: CASRDMSSGNTIYF. The CDR3 bases are TGTGCCAGCAGGGACATGAGCTCTGGAAACACCATATATTTT.

This clone was recorded a few times. The V call is TRBV6-5, the J call TRBJ1-6, with 10 bases lining up with TRBD1. CDR3 size: 14 residues. CDR1 and CDR2 (germline): MNHEY, SVGAGI. The junction had 1 base not matched to a gene; V was cut back by 2 bases and J by 9 bases. CDR3: CASSYGTGVSPLHF. The CDR3 nucleotides read TGTGCCAGCAGTTACGGGACAGGGGTTTCACCCCTCCACTTT.

J is TRBJ1-2 and V is TRBV10-3; D is undetermined. Germline-derived CDR1 and CDR2 are ENHRY and SYGVKD. V lost 10 bases to trimming and J lost 0 bases, with 12 bases between them. CDR3 length equals 13 residues. This CDR3 is CATTLEPNYGYTF. The CDR3 DNA reads as TGTGCCACAACCCTTGAGCCTAACTATGGCTACACCTTC.

The chain uses TRBV2 and TRBJ1-4; 8 bases are a match to TRBD1. The junction had 5 bases not matched to a gene; V was cut back by 5 bases and J by 0 bases. The CDR3 is 16 residues long. Germline CDR1 SNHLY, CDR2 FYNNEI. CDR3 in amino acids: CASSFRGLATNEKLFF. The CDR3 nucleotides read TGTGCCAGCAGTTTCAGGGGGCTAGCAACTAATGAAAAACTGTTTTTT.

This chain connects TRBV5-1 to TRBJ2-5, with 8 bases matching TRBD2. Germline lookup yields CDR1 SGHRS and CDR2 YFSETQ. V was clipped by 1 base and J by 5 bases; unmatched bases: 4. The CDR3 contains 14 residues. The CDR3, as DNA: TGCGCCAGCAGCTTGAGCGGGGGAGGGGAGACCCAGTACTTC. Translated: CASSLSGGGETQYF.

V is TRBV6-5 and J is TRBJ1-5; the D gene is possibly TRBD1 (6 bases). CDR1 is MNHEY, CDR2 SVGAGI, per germline. The CDR3 runs 15 residues. Between the trimmed V and J ends, which lost 6 bases and 0 bases, there was a span of 12 bases. In nucleotides, the CDR3 is TGTGCCAGCAGACGACAGGTAACTAGCAATCAGCCCCAGCATTTT. Amino acids: CASRRQVTSNQPQHF.

The CDR3 spells CASSRPGTGWAEAFF. In DNA form, the CDR3 reads TGTGCCAGCAGCCGTCCCGGGACAGGGTGGGCTGAAGCTTTCTTT. The chain uses TRBV7-9 and TRBJ1-1; TRBD1 matches 9 bases. The ends lost 5 bases at V and 6 bases at J; junction bases unmatched: 10. The CDR3 loop spans 15 amino acids. The germline V gene has CDR1 SEHNR and CDR2 FQNEAQ (reference sequence). The full variable domain, with the rest looked up from reference TRBV7-9 and TRBJ1-1, is DTGVSQNPRHKITKRGQNVTFRCDPISEHNRLYWYRQTLGQGPEFLTYFQNEAQLEKSRLLSDRFSAERPKGSFSTLEIQRTEQGDSAMYLCASSRPGTGWAEAFFGQGTRLTVV.

In its sample, this clone was seen once. The chain joins TRBV4-2 to TRBJ2-6; TRBD1 aligns across 8 bases. The CDR3 is made up of 19 amino acids. Per germline, CDR1 LGHNA and CDR2 YNFKEQ. V trimming: 4 bases; J trimming: 0 bases; junction bases outside the gene matches: 11. In DNA form, the CDR3 reads TGTGCCAGCAGCCTCCCCCCGGGACAGGCATACTCTGGGGCCAACGTCCTGACTTTC. It yields the protein CASSLPPGQAYSGANVLTF.

V usage is TRBV10-1 and J usage is TRBJ1-3, with D unresolved. The V gene lost 9 bases and the J gene lost 0 bases, with 18 bases spanning the gap. The CDR3 is 16 amino acids. Germline loops: CDR1 WNHNN, CDR2 SYGVQD (reference sequence). CDR3 region: CASNRRREDSGNTIYF. The DNA of the CDR3 is TGCGCCAGTAATAGACGGAGAGAGGACTCTGGAAACACCATATATTTT.

The V call is TRBV18, the J call TRBJ1-2; tentative D call: TRBD1 (6 bases). CDR3 length: 13 amino acids. Germline-derived CDR1 and CDR2 are KGHSH and LQKENI. Trimming removed 3 bases from V and 4 bases from J, with 9 bases in between. Written as DNA, the CDR3 is TGTGCCAGCTCACCGGACAGCATCTATGGCTACACCTTC. The encoded protein is CASSPDSIYGYTF.

The chain recombines TRBV5-5 with TRBJ1-3, with 7 bases fitting TRBD1. The CDR3 is made up of 17 amino acids. The germline gives CDR1 SGHKS, CDR2 YYEKEE (reference sequence). The junction had 12 bases not matched to a gene; V was cut back by 4 bases and J by 2 bases. The CDR3 bases are TGTGCCAGCAGCGTGCGACAGGGAAGGATTACTGGAAACACCATATATTTT. This sequence encodes CASSVRQGRITGNTIYF.